This T cell receptor (beta chain) originates from a study of blood T cell repertoires in COVID-19. The ends lost 2 bases at V and 1 base at J; junction bases unmatched: 6. Per germline, CDR1 SGHVT and CDR2 SQSDAQ. CDR3 size: 18 residues. Clones were read by immunoSEQ multiplex PCR, and TCRdb kept only the in-frame ones, dropping some. The sample yields 250,000 to 300,000 clones, about 80% seen once. The source of this sequence is a man in his fifties or sixties who had recovered from COVID-19. V and J are TRBV7-4 and TRBJ1-5; 12 bases are a match to TRBD1. Sequencing was done on a sample of PBMCs or T cells enriched from blood (not recorded which). For the CDR3, the DNA is TGTGCCAGCAGCTTACGGGACAGGGGGCTTCGGAGCAATCAGCCCCAGCATTTT. This codes for CASSLRDRGLRSNQPQHF.